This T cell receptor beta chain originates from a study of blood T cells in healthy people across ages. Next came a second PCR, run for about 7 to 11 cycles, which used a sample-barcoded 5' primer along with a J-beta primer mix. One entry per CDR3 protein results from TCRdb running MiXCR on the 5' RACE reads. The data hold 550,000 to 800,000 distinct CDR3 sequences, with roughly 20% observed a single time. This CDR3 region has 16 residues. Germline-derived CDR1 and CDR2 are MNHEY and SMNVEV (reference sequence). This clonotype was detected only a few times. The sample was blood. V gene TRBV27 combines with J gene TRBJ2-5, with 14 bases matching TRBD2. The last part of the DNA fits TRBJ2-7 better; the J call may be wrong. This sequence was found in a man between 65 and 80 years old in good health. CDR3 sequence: CACSGRVTSGRVEQYF. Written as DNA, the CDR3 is TGTGCCTGCTCGGGTAGGGTGACTAGCGGGAGGGTCGAGCAGTACTTC.